The 28 T cell receptor beta chains below come from one sample, sequenced in a study of blood T cell repertoires in COVID-19. The data were produced by immunoSEQ multiplex PCR, yet TCRdb's version contains in-frame clones alone and is incomplete. The sample has 200,000 to 300,000 clones, approximately 89% seen once. Sequenced sample: PBMCs or T cells enriched from blood (not recorded which). These receptors came from a woman aged 40 to 49 with acute COVID-19.

This clone was counted a few times. V gene TRBV28 combines with J gene TRBJ1-3; no definite D call. The CDR3 extends over 12 amino acids. Deletions cut 6 bases from V and 4 bases from J, with 7 bases between. The V gene's germline CDR1 is MDHEN and CDR2 SYDVKM. The CDR3 sequence is CASRPTGNTIYF. The CDR3 coding sequence is TGTGCCAGCAGACCGACAGGAAACACCATATATTTT.

This clone showed up just a few times. The rearrangement links TRBV9 to TRBJ1-1; D ambiguous. V lost 5 bases, J lost 5 bases, and 13 bases lay in between. The V gene's germline CDR1 is SGDLS and CDR2 YYNGEE. The CDR3 consists of 13 residues. DNA for the CDR3: TGTGCCAGCAGTGTGGTCGAACAGACTGAAGCTTTCTTT. Its translation: CASSVVEQTEAFF.

The chain links TRBV7-2 to TRBJ1-1; D unresolved. Germline assignment: CDR1 SGHTA and CDR2 FQGNSA. The CDR3 consists of 14 residues. Trimming removed 1 base at V and 5 bases at J, with 11 bases between. CDR3 sequence: CASSLGGVRTEAFF. In DNA form, the CDR3 reads TGTGCCAGCAGCTTAGGAGGAGTAAGAACTGAAGCTTTCTTT.

The CDR3 loop is CASSYWGVDMNTEAFF. In DNA, the CDR3 is TGTGCCAGCAGTTACTGGGGGGTTGACATGAACACTGAAGCTTTCTTT. The chain has TRBV6-5 and TRBJ1-1; tentative D call: TRBD1 (5 bases). V lost 1 base, J lost 0 bases, and 12 bases lay in between. This CDR3 contains 16 residues. The germline V gene has CDR1 MNHEY and CDR2 SVGAGI.

This clone has a single count. The rearrangement joins TRBV5-4 to TRBJ2-5; 9 nucleotides line up with TRBD1. Germline values: CDR1 SGHNT, CDR2 YYREEE (reference sequence). This CDR3 spans 17 amino acids. V shed 3 bases and J 0 bases; nucleotides not matched to a gene: 9. The CDR3 DNA reads as TGTGCCAGCAGCTGGGGACAGGGCCCAAAGTACCAAGAGACCCAGTACTTC. Translation: CASSWGQGPKYQETQYF.

This clone was seen a few times. This rearrangement joins TRBV18 to TRBJ2-7, with a weak D call TRBD1 (5 bases). The V end was cut by 5 bases, the J end by 2 bases, with 22 bases between. Germline V lookup: CDR1 KGHSH, CDR2 LQKENI. The CDR3 consists of 17 residues. The CDR3 DNA reads TGTGCCAGCTCATCCTGGGGTGCAGGGAAGGGGACCTACGAGCAGTACTTC. It codes for CASSSWGAGKGTYEQYF.

The chain carries TRBV24-1 and TRBJ2-3, with D possibly matching TRBD1 (8 bases). V was cut by 3 bases and J by 1 base, with 10 bases left in between. Germline CDR1 and CDR2: KGHDR and SFDVKD. CDR3 size: 15 residues. CDR3 bases: TGTGCCACCAGTGATACAGGGGGGGGCACAGATACGCAGTATTTT. This sequence encodes CATSDTGGGTDTQYF.

This chain links TRBV3-1 (or the pseudogene TRBV3-2) with TRBJ1-3, with TRBD1 identical over 9 bases. Germline CDR1 reads LGHDT; CDR2 reads YNNKEL (reference sequence). CDR3 size: 16 residues. The V segment lost 2 bases and the J segment 2 bases; nucleotides outside the gene matches: 4. CDR3 in amino acids: CASSQRDRAAGNTIYF. In nucleotides, the CDR3 is TGTGCCAGCAGCCAACGGGACAGGGCGGCTGGAAACACCATATATTTT.

The chain combines TRBV20-1 with TRBJ1-3; 8 nucleotides align to TRBD1. Germline V gives CDR1 DFQATT, CDR2 SNEGSKA (reference sequence). This CDR3 comprises 13 residues. V gave up 3 bases and J gave up 8 bases; unmatched junction bases: 6. The CDR3 protein is CSASSRTGYTIYF. The CDR3 DNA sequence: TGCAGTGCTAGTTCGCGGACAGGGTACACCATATATTTT.

The chain couples TRBV2 to TRBJ1-5; the match to TRBD1 covers 9 bases. Germline V CDR1 and CDR2: SNHLY, FYNNEI. V lost 10 bases and J lost 1; bases outside the gene matches: 5. This CDR3 is 14 amino acids long. The chain's CDR3 is CATRQGESNQPQHF. The CDR3 DNA follows: TGTGCCACCAGACAGGGGGAAAGCAATCAGCCCCAGCATTTT.

This clone is a singleton in its sample. The chain employs TRBV5-6 and TRBJ2-1; D may be TRBD2 (6 bases). Germline V gene sequence: CDR1 SGHDT, CDR2 YYEEEE. V was cut by 4 bases and J by 0 bases, with 17 bases left in between. CDR3 length: 17 amino acids. The chain's CDR3 is CASSPLGRDFSYNEQFF. The DNA of the CDR3 is TGTGCCAGCAGCCCCCTTGGACGGGACTTCTCCTACAATGAGCAGTTCTTC.

The rearrangement uses TRBV19 and TRBJ1-1; tentative D call: TRBD1 (6 bases). Germline CDR1 LNHDA, CDR2 SQIVND (reference sequence). V shed 6 bases and J shed 5 bases, with 13 bases lying between them. The length of the CDR3 is 13 residues. The CDR3 loop is CASRGARKTEAFF. The CDR3 nucleotides read TGTGCCAGTAGGGGGGCCCGCAAAACTGAAGCTTTCTTT.

This clone was detected only once. The gene calls are TRBV6-5 and TRBJ1-4; D unresolved. V was pared by 2 bases and J by 7 bases, with 11 bases between. The germline gives CDR1 MNHEY, CDR2 SVGAGI. The CDR3 loop spans 14 amino acids. The CDR3 here is CASSYMGGGEKLFF. The CDR3 DNA sequence: TGTGCCAGCAGTTACATGGGAGGCGGTGAAAAACTGTTTTTT.

This clone was recorded only once. The chain uses TRBV11-3 and TRBJ1-2; 7 bases line up with TRBD1. This CDR3 contains 15 residues. V was pared by 5 bases and J by 5 bases, with 11 bases of the junction left unmatched. From germline, CDR1 is SGHNT and CDR2 YENEEA. CDR3 sequence: CASSLSSGTAYGYTF. The DNA for the CDR3 is TGTGCCAGCAGCCTATCATCCGGGACAGCTTATGGCTACACCTTC. The complete variable domain, with remaining parts taken from reference TRBV11-3 and TRBJ1-2, reads EAGVVQSPRYKIIEKKQPVAFWCNPISGHNTLYWYLQNLGQGPELLIRYENEEAVDDSQLPKDRFSAERLKGVDSTLKIQPAELGDSAVYLCASSLSSGTAYGYTFGSGTRLTVV.

The J gene is TRBJ1-5, the V gene TRBV27; D perhaps matches TRBD1 (6 bases). This CDR3 has 16 residues. Per the germline V gene, CDR1 is MNHEY and CDR2 is SMNVEV (reference sequence). V lost 5 bases, J lost 0 bases, and 14 bases lay in between. The CDR3 nucleotides read TGTGCCAGCAGTCCTCACAGGGATTTTAGCAATCAGCCCCAGCATTTT. Translation: CASSPHRDFSNQPQHF.

The chain recombines TRBV5-1 with TRBJ2-2; the D gene is possibly TRBD1 (7 bases). CDR1 and CDR2 (germline): SGHRS, YFSETQ. Trimming removed 3 bases at V and 1 base at J, with 13 bases between. The CDR3 totals 16 residues. The CDR3 spells CASSYQGEENTGELFF. CDR3 DNA sequence: TGCGCCAGCAGCTACCAGGGGGAGGAGAACACCGGGGAGCTGTTTTTT.

The chain recombines TRBV6-4 with TRBJ2-1; 9 bases match TRBD2. V shed 4 bases and J 10 bases; nucleotides not matched to a gene: 11. This CDR3 is 15 amino acids long. CDR1 and CDR2 from the germline V gene are MRHNA and SNTAGT. The CDR3 sequence is CASSVLSGGLGEQFF. The CDR3 nucleotides read TGTGCCAGCAGTGTGCTTAGCGGGGGACTGGGCGAGCAGTTCTTC.

This chain connects TRBV6-5 to TRBJ1-5, with D perhaps TRBD1 (5 bases). Trimming left V 7 bases short and J 6 bases short, with 16 bases between. The CDR3 has 14 residues. Germline values: CDR1 MNHEY, CDR2 SVGAGI. CDR3: CASNLERRGQPQHF. In nucleotides, the CDR3 is TGTGCCAGCAATCTCGAACGGAGGGGTCAGCCCCAGCATTTT.

The V call is TRBV7-9, the J call TRBJ2-3; D is uncertain. Trimming shortened V by 4 bases and J by 3 bases, and 17 bases separated the two germline ends. The germline V gene has CDR1 SEHNR and CDR2 FQNEAQ (reference sequence). This CDR3 is built from 16 residues. The CDR3 here is CASSSHRTRNTDTQYF. The CDR3 coding sequence is TGTGCCAGCAGCTCCCACCGCACGCGGAATACAGATACGCAGTATTTT. Variable domain in full (rest from reference TRBV7-9 and TRBJ2-3): DTGVSQNPRHKITKRGQNVTFRCDPISEHNRLYWYRQTLGQGPEFLTYFQNEAQLEKSRLLSDRFSAERPKGSFSTLEIQRTEQGDSAMYLCASSSHRTRNTDTQYFGPGTRLTVL.

This clone appeared many times. The chain combines TRBV19 with TRBJ1-1; 7 positions agree with TRBD1. CDR3 size: 13 residues. The V gene's germline CDR1 is LNHDA and CDR2 SQIVND (reference sequence). The V segment lost 5 bases and the J segment 3 bases; nucleotides outside the gene matches: 3. CDR3 coding DNA: TGTGCCAGTAGTTTCGACAGGGACACTGAAGCTTTCTTT. Residues: CASSFDRDTEAFF.

The chain uses TRBV6-5 and TRBJ2-1, with 7 nucleotides matching TRBD2. Trimming cost V 10 bases and J 4 bases; bases outside gene matches: 7. Per germline, CDR1 MNHEY and CDR2 SVGAGI. The CDR3 runs to 13 residues. CDR3 loop: CATWLADYNEQFF. CDR3 sequence (DNA): TGTGCCACCTGGCTAGCGGATTACAATGAGCAGTTCTTC.

This chain links TRBV18 with TRBJ1-2, with 9 bases identical to TRBD1. The CDR3 spans 16 residues. The germline CDR1 and CDR2 sequences are KGHSH and LQKENI. V was pared by 0 bases and J by 4 bases, with 6 bases of the junction left unmatched. The CDR3 protein is CASSPPGQGSGYGYTF. The CDR3 DNA reads TGTGCCAGCTCACCACCAGGACAGGGGAGCGGCTATGGCTACACCTTC.

The chain combines TRBV2 with TRBJ2-3, with 9 bases identical to TRBD2. CDR3 length: 14 amino acids. J was trimmed by 6 bases and V by 10 bases; bases with no gene match: 11. The germline V gene encodes CDR1 SNHLY and CDR2 FYNNEI. CDR3 amino acids: CANSGGLASDTQYF. CDR3 bases: TGTGCCAACAGCGGGGGACTAGCAAGTGATACGCAGTATTTT.

The chain carries TRBV19 and TRBJ1-1, with D unresolved. CDR1 is LNHDA, CDR2 SQIVND, per germline (reference sequence). The ends were cut back, 5 bases at V and 2 bases at J, with 18 bases in the middle. The CDR3 length is 16 residues. This CDR3 is CASSPASSAANTEAFF. CDR3 sequence (DNA): TGTGCCAGTAGTCCCGCGAGTTCAGCGGCCAACACTGAAGCTTTCTTT.

J is TRBJ2-7 and V is TRBV19; 9 nucleotides agree with TRBD1. V was clipped by 7 bases and J by 3 bases; unmatched bases: 10. This CDR3 is 15 amino acids long. Germline assignment: CDR1 LNHDA and CDR2 SQIVND (reference sequence). The CDR3 bases are TGTGCCAGTACTCCCGGGACAGGGTATAGCTACGAGCAGTACTTC. Protein product: CASTPGTGYSYEQYF.

The rearrangement joins TRBV12-3 or TRBV12-4 to TRBJ1-5; a weak D match, TRBD1 (6 bases). Trimming removed 3 bases from V and 7 bases from J, with 10 bases in between. The CDR3 totals 13 residues. The CDR3 spells CASSFSGDQPQHF. The DNA of the CDR3 is TGTGCCAGCAGTTTTTCAGGGGACCAGCCCCAGCATTTT.

The genes are TRBV11-2 and TRBJ2-7; 7 bases are a match to TRBD1. The CDR3 is 13 residues long. V dropped 3 bases and J dropped 2; count of bases not matched to a gene: 1. Looked up from germline, CDR1 is SGHAT and CDR2 is FQNNGV. The CDR3 DNA is TGTGCCAGCAGCTTGGGACAGACCTACGAGCAGTACGTC. Translated, it gives CASSLGQTYEQYV.

The J gene is TRBJ2-1, the V gene TRBV5-1; 9 positions agree with TRBD2. V lost 0 bases, J lost 5 bases, and 6 bases stayed unmatched. This CDR3 is built from 16 residues. Germline V CDR1 and CDR2: SGHRS, YFSETQ. The CDR3 DNA follows: TGCGCCAGCAGCTTGGTGGGACTAGCCCCCAACAATGAGCAGTTCTTC. Residues: CASSLVGLAPNNEQFF.